The T cell receptor (beta chain) under discussion was sequenced for a study of OX40 agonist ivuxolimab in advanced cancers. The method was immunoSEQ multiplex PCR; TCRdb's version includes in-frame clones alone and lacks a portion of them. The top ten clones hold 1.1% of a sample with tens of thousands of clones, 86% of them seen once. This clone was counted a single time. The V end was cut by 3 bases, the J end by 0 bases, with 15 bases between. Germline values: CDR1 SGDLS, CDR2 YYNGEE. The CDR3 runs to 16 residues. Here the sequenced sample was CD4+ or CD8+ T cells sorted from blood, taken in a trial of the OX40 agonist ivuxolimab. The clonotype originates from an adult with an advanced solid tumor such as melanoma, head and neck, liver or kidney cancer. This chain connects TRBV9 to TRBJ1-2, with no clear D. DNA for the CDR3: TGTGCCAGCAGCGCCTCCCCGACCCAAGCTAACTATGGCTACACCTTC. This gives the protein CASSASPTQANYGYTF. The full variable domain, in which reference TRBV9 and TRBJ1-2 provide the parts outside the CDR3, is DSGVTQTPKHLITATGQRVTLRCSPRSGDLSVYWYQQSLDQGLQFLIQYYNGEERAKGNILERFSAQQFPDLHSELNLSSLELGDSALYFCASSASPTQANYGYTFGSGTRLTVV.